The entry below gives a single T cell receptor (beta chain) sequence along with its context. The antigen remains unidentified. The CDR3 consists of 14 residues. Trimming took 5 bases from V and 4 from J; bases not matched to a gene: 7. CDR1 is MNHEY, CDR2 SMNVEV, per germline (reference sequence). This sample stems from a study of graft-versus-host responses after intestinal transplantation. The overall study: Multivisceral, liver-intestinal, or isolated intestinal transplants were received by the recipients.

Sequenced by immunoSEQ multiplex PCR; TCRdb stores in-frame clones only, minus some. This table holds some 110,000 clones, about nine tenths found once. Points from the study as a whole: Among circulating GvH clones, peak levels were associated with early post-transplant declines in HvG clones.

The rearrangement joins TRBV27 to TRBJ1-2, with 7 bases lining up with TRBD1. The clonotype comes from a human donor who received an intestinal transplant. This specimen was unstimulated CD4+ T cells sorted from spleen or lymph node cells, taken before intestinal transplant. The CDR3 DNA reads TGTGCCAGCAGTACCTTCCGGGACAGCTATGGCTACACCTTC. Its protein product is CASSTFRDSYGYTF.